A single sample gave rise to the 18 T cell receptor beta chains below, sequenced in a study of lung T cells in sarcoidosis with Löfgren's syndrome. TCRdb redid the calling of the reads with MiXCR, one entry per CDR3 protein. Here the sample spans some 65,000 distinct CDR3 sequences, approximately 21% being singletons. The sample consisted of CD4+ T cells from PBMCs. These receptors were taken from a human donor with sarcoidosis (Löfgren's syndrome or another form), or a control subject (not recorded which).

This clonotype was seen only a few times. As DNA, the CDR3 is TGTGCCAGCAGCGGGGGACAGGGGGCCTGGACCGGGGAGCTGTTTTTT. It specifies CASSGGQGAWTGELFF. The J gene is TRBJ2-2, the V gene TRBV2; TRBD1 agrees at 12 bases. Germline V gene sequence: CDR1 SNHLY, CDR2 FYNNEI. This CDR3 has 16 residues. The V and J ends lost 6 bases and 5 bases, in that order; junction bases with no gene match: 7.

In DNA form, the CDR3 reads TGTGCCAGCAGCCCAATAGGACAGGAAGAGACCCAGTACTTC. This sequence encodes CASSPIGQEETQYF. This sequence joins TRBV5-5 and TRBJ2-5; 7 bases align to TRBD1. Trimming took 4 bases from V and 3 from J; bases not matched to a gene: 6. Germline CDR1 and CDR2: SGHKS and YYEKEE (reference sequence). The CDR3 length is 14 residues.

This clonotype was found a few times. CDR3 sequence reads: CASSQDTGTNYGYTF. DNA for the CDR3: TGCGCCAGCAGCCAAGATACGGGGACCAACTATGGCTACACCTTC. The rearrangement uses TRBV4-1 and TRBJ1-2, with D possibly TRBD1 on 5 matching bases. V was shortened by 0 bases and J by 2 bases, with 10 bases between the two germline ends. Per germline, CDR1 MGHRA and CDR2 YSYEKL. This CDR3 is 15 amino acids long.

To note about this clonotype: A much larger clone lies one base from this, so it may be a read error. V usage is TRBV20-1 and J usage is TRBJ2-1; D unclear. The V end lost 5 bases, the J end lost 5 bases, and 10 bases lay between the germline ends. CDR3 length: 12 residues. Germline CDR1 reads DFQATT; CDR2 reads SNEGSKA (reference sequence). The CDR3 sequence: CSAEDGHNEQFF. The DNA for the CDR3 is TGCAGTGCTGAGGACGGGCACAATGAGCAGTTCTTC.

Worth noting for this clonotype: A much more abundant neighbour one base away suggests this may be a read error. This chain uses TRBV28 with TRBJ1-4; D is ambiguous. Germline CDR1 reads MDHEN; CDR2 reads SYDVKM. This CDR3 is 15 amino acids long. The V end was cut by 6 bases, the J end by 1 base, with 12 bases between. CDR3 in DNA: TGTGCCAGCAGCACATCAAGTGAAACTAATGAAAAACTGTTTTTT. Its translation is CASSTSSETNEKLFF.

This chain links TRBV7-9 with TRBJ1-2; D is undetermined. The CDR3 totals 14 residues. The germline V gene encodes CDR1 SEHNR and CDR2 FQNEAQ (reference sequence). V was trimmed by 0 bases and J by 8 bases, leaving 13 bases between them. CDR3 region: CASSLAARERGYTF. The CDR3 DNA sequence: TGTGCCAGCAGCTTAGCGGCCCGGGAGAGAGGCTACACCTTC.

V is TRBV11-2 and J is TRBJ2-1; D uncertain. The CDR3 totals 15 residues. V lost 1 base to trimming and J lost 4 bases, with 11 bases between them. Germline-derived CDR1 and CDR2 are SGHAT and FQNNGV. The chain's CDR3 is CASSLATSNYNEQFF. DNA for the CDR3: TGTGCCAGCAGCTTAGCCACGAGCAATTACAATGAGCAGTTCTTC.

This clonotype occurred a few times. This chain uses TRBV12-3 or TRBV12-4 with TRBJ1-1; a possible D gene is TRBD1 (6 bases). Trimming removed 4 bases from V and 0 bases from J, with 12 bases in between. The CDR3 runs to 15 residues. The CDR3 nucleotides are TGTGCCAGCAGTTCGAGGGGGGAGATGAACACTGAAGCTTTCTTT. Its translation: CASSSRGEMNTEAFF.

This clonotype was observed a few times. The chain recombines TRBV28 with TRBJ2-5; D is ambiguous. The CDR3 has 14 amino acids. Germline lookup yields CDR1 MDHEN and CDR2 SYDVKM. V was trimmed by 3 bases and J by 2 bases, leaving 10 bases between them. The CDR3 region is CASSFRTSQETQYF. CDR3 DNA sequence: TGTGCCAGCAGTTTTAGGACGAGTCAAGAGACCCAGTACTTC. The complete variable domain, with remaining parts taken from reference TRBV28 and TRBJ2-5, reads DVKVTQSSRYLVKRTGEKVFLECVQDMDHENMFWYRQDPGLGLRLIYFSYDVKMKEKGDIPEGYSVSREKKERFSLILESASTNQTSMYLCASSFRTSQETQYFGPGTRLLVL.

Of note for this clonotype: This may be a read error: a much more frequent sequence differs by one nucleotide. V gene TRBV28 combines with J gene TRBJ2-7; D is unresolved. Germline V gene data show CDR1 as MDHEN and CDR2 as SYDVKM. V lost 5 bases and J 9 bases, leaving 17 bases between the germline ends. The CDR3 totals 13 residues. CDR3 sequence (DNA): TGTGCCAGCAGTCGGAATTACTACGAGCGGCAGTACGTC. The encoded protein is CASSRNYYERQYV.

In this sample, this clonotype turned up many times. V gene TRBV5-1 combines with J gene TRBJ2-3; the D is unclear. The CDR3 is 14 residues long. V lost 1 base and J lost 0, with 6 bases in between. The germline V gene has CDR1 SGHRS and CDR2 YFSETQ. This CDR3 reads CASSLQSSTDTQYF. The CDR3 coding sequence is TGCGCCAGCAGCTTGCAAAGCAGCACAGATACGCAGTATTTT. The entire variable domain, with the rest obtained from reference TRBV5-1 and TRBJ2-3, is as follows: KAGVTQTPRYLIKTRGQQVTLSCSPISGHRSVSWYQQTPGQGLQFLFEYFSETQRNKGNFPGRFSGRQFSNSRSEMNVSTLELGDSALYLCASSLQSSTDTQYFGPGTRLTVL.

The chain carries TRBV3-1 and TRBJ2-5, with TRBD2 matching 11 bases. The junction had 12 bases not matched to a gene; V was cut back by 4 bases and J by 2 bases. The germline CDR1 and CDR2 sequences are LGHDT and YNNKEL (reference sequence). The CDR3 has 18 residues. The CDR3 region is CASSLALAGGIMQETQYF. CDR3 DNA sequence: TGTGCCAGCAGCCTCGCTCTAGCGGGGGGTATAATGCAAGAGACCCAGTACTTC.

The rearrangement uses TRBV11-2 and TRBJ2-7; TRBD2 agrees at 10 bases. Trimming removed 5 bases from V and 2 bases from J; junction bases left unmatched: 6. This CDR3 spans 15 amino acids. The germline CDR1 and CDR2 sequences are SGHAT and FQNNGV. CDR3 amino acids: CASSLQLAGPYEQYF. The CDR3 coding sequence is TGTGCCAGCAGCCTACAACTAGCGGGGCCCTACGAGCAGTACTTC. Drawing the rest from reference TRBV11-2 and TRBJ2-7, the complete variable domain is EAGVAQSPRYKIIEKRQSVAFWCNPISGHATLYWYQQILGQGPKLLIQFQNNGVVDDSQLPKDRFSAERLKGVDSTLKIQPAKLEDSAVYLCASSLQLAGPYEQYFGPGTRLTVT.

This clonotype was detected only a few times. The V and J genes are TRBV2 and TRBJ2-2, with a possible D match to TRBD1 (5 bases). Trimming removed 6 bases from V and 8 bases from J, with 7 bases in between. The V gene's germline CDR1 is SNHLY and CDR2 FYNNEI. The CDR3 consists of 11 residues. The CDR3 bases are TGTGCCAGCAGCAGGACAGGGGAGCTGTTTTTT. Protein sequence: CASSRTGELFF. The full variable domain, rest sourced from reference TRBV2 and TRBJ2-2, is EPEVTQTPSHQVTQMGQEVILRCVPISNHLYFYWYRQILGQKVEFLVSFYNNEISEKSEIFDDQFSVERPDGSNFTLKIRSTKLEDSAMYFCASSRTGELFFGEGSRLTVL.

This clonotype was seen ten or more times. The rearrangement links TRBV2 to TRBJ1-2; 7 bases fit TRBD1. Germline CDR1 is SNHLY and CDR2 is FYNNEI. The CDR3 contains 13 residues. Trimming removed 6 bases from V and 4 bases from J; junction bases left unmatched: 5. CDR3 amino acids: CASSDRQGYGYTF. The CDR3 DNA follows: TGTGCCAGCAGCGACAGACAGGGCTATGGCTACACCTTC.

There are many counts of this clonotype. V gene TRBV27 combines with J gene TRBJ2-1; 16 bases line up with TRBD2. Germline V gives CDR1 MNHEY, CDR2 SMNVEV (reference sequence). Trimming took 8 bases from V and 6 from J; bases not matched to a gene: 10. CDR3 size: 17 residues. The CDR3 protein is CASSWGGTSGRANEQFF. DNA for the CDR3: TGTGCCAGCTCCTGGGGGGGGACTAGCGGGAGGGCCAATGAGCAGTTCTTC.

This clonotype has a handful of counts. CDR3 protein: CASSITRTSGTDTQYF. The DNA of the CDR3 is TGTGCCAGCAGCATAACTCGGACTAGCGGCACAGATACGCAGTATTTT. The rearrangement uses TRBV7-9 and TRBJ2-3, with TRBD2 matching over 9 bases. Germline CDR1 reads SEHNR; CDR2 reads FQNEAQ (reference sequence). This CDR3 has 16 amino acids. V lost 5 bases and J lost 1; bases outside the gene matches: 7.

In its sample, this clonotype was seen many times. V and J are TRBV20-1 and TRBJ2-5, with 12 bases lining up with TRBD1. J was trimmed by 6 bases and V by 3 bases; bases with no gene match: 5. The CDR3 spans 14 residues. Looked up from germline, CDR1 is DFQATT and CDR2 is SNEGSKA (reference sequence). For the CDR3, the DNA is TGCAGTGCTAGGGGGACAGGGGGCCTTCAGACCCAGTACTTC. Amino acids: CSARGTGGLQTQYF.